The 19 T cell receptor beta chains given below trace back to one sample, sequenced in a study of cytomegalovirus exposure and HLA in healthy donors. Here immunoSEQ multiplex PCR was the method, and the copy in TCRdb shows in-frame clones only, minus some. Of 150,000 to 200,000 clones in the sample, about four fifths are singletons; the top ten hold roughly 6.5%. Source material: PBMCs. The receptors were gathered from a man aged 18-30 years in good health and CMV-seropositive.

CDR3: CASSEVMLDRDGYTF. In nucleotides, the CDR3 is TGTGCCAGCAGTGAAGTTATGCTGGACAGGGATGGCTACACCTTC. The J gene is TRBJ1-2, the V gene TRBV25-1; TRBD1 matches at 8 bases. J lost 6 bases, V lost 2 bases, and 8 bases had no gene match. The length of the CDR3 is 15 residues. Germline V gene sequence: CDR1 MGHDK, CDR2 SYGVNS.

The chain joins TRBV9 to TRBJ2-7; 8 bases match TRBD1. CDR3 size: 16 residues. Germline V gene sequence: CDR1 SGDLS, CDR2 YYNGEE. Germline trimming cut 3 bases from V and 4 bases from J; bases unmatched to any gene: 12. The CDR3 reads CASSEGSRDRRYEQYF. The CDR3 DNA sequence: TGTGCCAGCAGCGAGGGTAGCAGGGACAGGAGGTACGAGCAGTACTTC.

This clone was seen a few times. V is TRBV25-1 and J is TRBJ1-2; weak D call: TRBD1 (5 bases). V was cut by 1 base and J by 7 bases, with 16 bases left in between. The CDR3 loop spans 15 amino acids. CDR1 is MGHDK, CDR2 SYGVNS, per germline. The CDR3 DNA sequence: TGTGCCAGCAGTGAATGGGGGGGTTTGCGAGGTGGCTACACCTTC. It encodes CASSEWGGLRGGYTF.

This chain links TRBV11-3 with TRBJ2-7, with D perhaps matching TRBD1 (6 bases). Per the germline V gene, CDR1 is SGHNT and CDR2 is YENEEA. V lost 8 bases and J lost 7, with 18 bases in between. The CDR3 spans 13 residues. The CDR3 DNA follows: TGTGCCAGCTCGCGGACAGAGGTAGGAGAGCAGTACTTC. This codes for CASSRTEVGEQYF.

The genes are TRBV6-4 and TRBJ2-6; 9 positions agree with TRBD2. Germline lookup yields CDR1 MRHNA and CDR2 SNTAGT. V dropped 4 bases and J dropped 0; count of bases not matched to a gene: 7. The CDR3 contains 18 residues. The CDR3 DNA sequence: TGTGCCAGCAGTGGTGATAGCGGGGGTAGCTCTGGGGCCAACGTCCTGACTTTC. Its protein product is CASSGDSGGSSGANVLTF.

This clone was found a few times. This sequence joins TRBV7-2 and TRBJ2-7; D may be TRBD2 (6 bases). Trimming cost V 5 bases and J 1 base, with 12 bases left between them. Per germline, CDR1 SGHTA and CDR2 FQGNSA. The CDR3 contains 14 residues. Here the CDR3 DNA reads TGTGCCAGCAGCGGCCGGCGGGATTCCTACGAGCAGTACTTC. Protein product: CASSGRRDSYEQYF.

Only a few counts were recorded for this clone. The V and J genes are TRBV6-5 and TRBJ2-2; TRBD1 might be the D (5 bases). The CDR3 runs 10 residues. Germline V gene data show CDR1 as MNHEY and CDR2 as SVGAGI. CDR3 bases: TGTGAGGGGTACACCGGGGAGCTGTTTTTT. It yields the protein CEGYTGELFF.

The V gene is TRBV7-6, the J gene TRBJ2-3; a possible D gene is TRBD2 (5 bases). V gave up 2 bases and J gave up 1 base, with 13 bases separating them. Germline CDR1 and CDR2: SGHVS and FNYEAQ. The CDR3 is 16 amino acids. The CDR3 coding sequence is TGTGCCAGCAGCTTAAGGAGCGGAACCGGCACAGATACGCAGTATTTT. It codes for CASSLRSGTGTDTQYF.

The V call is TRBV27, the J call TRBJ1-3; TRBD1 might be the D (6 bases). With 6 bases removed from V and 0 bases from J, the gap between germline ends came to 12 bases. Germline-derived CDR1 and CDR2 are MNHEY and SMNVEV (reference sequence). The length of the CDR3 is 15 residues. CDR3 loop: CASRQTGYSGNTIYF. Written as DNA, the CDR3 is TGTGCCAGCAGACAAACAGGGTACTCTGGAAACACCATATATTTT.

The rearrangement uses TRBV7-2 and TRBJ2-1, with 7 nucleotides matching TRBD2. CDR3 length: 15 residues. The germline CDR1 and CDR2 sequences are SGHTA and FQGNSA. V gave up 4 bases and J gave up 4 bases; unmatched junction bases: 7. CDR3 loop: CASSSPGTTYNEQFF. CDR3 coding DNA: TGTGCCAGCAGCTCCCCCGGGACTACATACAATGAGCAGTTCTTC.

J is TRBJ2-7 and V is TRBV5-1; 7 nucleotides match TRBD1. CDR3 length equals 15 residues. With 4 bases clipped from V and 2 bases from J, the junction kept 9 bases outside the gene matches. Germline CDR1 and CDR2: SGHRS and YFSETQ. The CDR3 loop is CASSQRTGSAYEQYF. The CDR3 bases are TGCGCCAGCAGCCAACGGACAGGATCAGCCTACGAGCAGTACTTC.

The chain employs TRBV7-3 and TRBJ2-1, with 9 bases aligning to TRBD1. The CDR3 consists of 12 residues. The ends lost 8 bases at V and 7 bases at J; junction bases unmatched: 3. Looked up from germline, CDR1 is SGHTA and CDR2 is FQGTGA. Here the CDR3 DNA reads TGTGCCAGCTCCGGGACAGGGAATGAGCAGTTCTTC. Its protein product is CASSGTGNEQFF.

This clone was seen once. J is TRBJ2-7 and V is TRBV13, with 8 bases lining up with TRBD2. This CDR3 has 18 residues. Trimming removed 2 bases from V and 5 bases from J; junction bases left unmatched: 17. The V gene's germline CDR1 is PRHDT and CDR2 FYEKMQ (reference sequence). CDR3 protein: CASSLSSGFSAGGHEQYF. CDR3 nucleotides: TGTGCCAGCAGCTTATCTTCAGGGTTTTCGGCGGGAGGTCACGAGCAGTACTTC.

The chain combines TRBV13 with TRBJ2-6; a possible D gene is TRBD2 (6 bases). The germline V gene encodes CDR1 PRHDT and CDR2 FYEKMQ (reference sequence). There are 17 residues in the CDR3. The V gene lost 2 bases and the J gene lost 5 bases, with 16 bases spanning the gap. CDR3 DNA: TGTGCCAGCAGCTTAAGACTAGGGGTTGGTAGGGCCAACGTCCTGACTTTC. Its translation is CASSLRLGVGRANVLTF.

The V call is TRBV25-1, the J call TRBJ2-6; 7 positions match TRBD1. The CDR3 has 17 residues. Trimming took 1 base from V and 2 from J; bases not matched to a gene: 5. Germline V lookup: CDR1 MGHDK, CDR2 SYGVNS. CDR3 in amino acids: CASSELSQGAGANVLTF. CDR3 coding DNA: TGTGCCAGCAGTGAATTGAGTCAGGGGGCTGGGGCCAACGTCCTGACTTTC.

The V call is TRBV28, the J call TRBJ2-1; D remains unclear. CDR3 length: 14 residues. Germline CDR1 reads MDHEN; CDR2 reads SYDVKM. The germline V and J ends were trimmed by 3 bases and 8 bases, with 14 bases remaining between them. CDR3 amino acids: CASSLVADADEQFF. The CDR3 DNA follows: TGTGCCAGCAGTTTGGTAGCAGACGCGGATGAGCAGTTCTTC.

The sample holds a few counts of this clone. The chain is built from TRBV10-3 and TRBJ2-2, with 10 bases fitting TRBD1. Looked up from germline, CDR1 is ENHRY and CDR2 is SYGVKD. The ends lost 5 bases at V and 2 bases at J; junction bases unmatched: 8. The CDR3 runs to 17 residues. The CDR3 DNA is TGTGCCATCAGTTCGAGCGGGGACAGGGGTAACACCGGGGAGCTGTTTTTT. As protein: CAISSSGDRGNTGELFF.

This chain joins TRBV7-3 and TRBJ2-3; 9 bases line up with TRBD2. Trimming removed 3 bases from V and 4 bases from J; junction bases left unmatched: 2. CDR3 length: 14 amino acids. Germline values: CDR1 SGHTA, CDR2 FQGTGA. DNA for the CDR3: TGTGCCAGCAGCTTTTGCGGGAGGGCAGATACGCAGTATTTT. It encodes CASSFCGRADTQYF. Together with reference TRBV7-3 and TRBJ2-3, the CDR3 gives the full variable domain: GAGVSQTPSNKVTEKGKYVELRCDPISGHTALYWYRQSLGQGPEFLIYFQGTGAADDSGLPNDRFFAVRPEGSVSTLKIQRTERGDSAVYLCASSFCGRADTQYFGPGTRLTVL.

The chain recombines TRBV5-4 with TRBJ1-2; 8 bases agree with TRBD1. CDR1 is SGHNT and CDR2 is YYREEE in the germline V gene (reference sequence). J lost 8 bases, V lost 4 bases, and 7 bases had no gene match. The CDR3 consists of 13 residues. CDR3 loop: CASSVQGAEGYTF. The CDR3 nucleotides are TGTGCCAGCAGCGTTCAGGGGGCTGAGGGCTACACCTTC. The whole variable domain, remainder taken from reference TRBV5-4 and TRBJ1-2, is ETGVTQSPTHLIKTRGQQVTLRCSSQSGHNTVSWYQQALGQGPQFIFQYYREEENGRGNFPPRFSGLQFPNYSSELNVNALELDDSALYLCASSVQGAEGYTFGSGTRLTVV.